This record looks at one T cell receptor (beta chain) sequence and its context. Its antigen is not identified. These data belong to a study of shared clonotypes between healthy human individuals. Study-wide results and limits: Donor clonotype sharing was expected to depend on sequencing depth.

Clones were read by immunoSEQ multiplex PCR, and TCRdb kept only the in-frame ones, dropping some. The table records approximately 460,000 clones, 75% to 80% of them present only once. Trimming took 4 bases from V and 0 from J, leaving 9 bases between them. Germline V lookup: CDR1 ENHRY, CDR2 SYGVKD. The CDR3 runs 15 residues. The source material was PBMCs. The rearrangement links TRBV10-3 to TRBJ2-2, with D unresolved. This TCR came from a woman aged 40-49 years in good health. Some clones in this sample may be carry-over from other donors' samples. The CDR3 DNA reads TGTGCCATCAGTGGGCTAAACGCGAACACCGGGGAGCTGTTTTTT. It yields the protein CAISGLNANTGELFF.